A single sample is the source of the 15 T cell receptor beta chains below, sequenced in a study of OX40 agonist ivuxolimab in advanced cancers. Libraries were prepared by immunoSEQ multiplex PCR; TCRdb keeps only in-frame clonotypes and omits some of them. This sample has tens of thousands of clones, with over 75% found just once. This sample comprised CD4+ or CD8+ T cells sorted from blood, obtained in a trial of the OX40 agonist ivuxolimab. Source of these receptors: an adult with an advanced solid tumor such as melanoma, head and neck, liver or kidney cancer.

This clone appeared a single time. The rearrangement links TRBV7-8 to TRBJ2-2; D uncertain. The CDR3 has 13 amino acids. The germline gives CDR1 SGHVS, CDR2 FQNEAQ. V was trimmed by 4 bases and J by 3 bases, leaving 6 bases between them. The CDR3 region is CASSSRDTGELFF. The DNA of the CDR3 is TGTGCCAGCAGCTCCCGGGACACCGGGGAGCTGTTTTTT.

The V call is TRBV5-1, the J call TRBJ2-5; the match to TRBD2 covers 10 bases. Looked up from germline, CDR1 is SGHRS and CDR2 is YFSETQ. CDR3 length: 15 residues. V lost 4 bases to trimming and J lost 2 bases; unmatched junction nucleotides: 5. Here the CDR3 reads CASSPTLAGQETQYF. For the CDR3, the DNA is TGCGCCAGCAGCCCAACACTAGCGGGGCAAGAGACCCAGTACTTC.

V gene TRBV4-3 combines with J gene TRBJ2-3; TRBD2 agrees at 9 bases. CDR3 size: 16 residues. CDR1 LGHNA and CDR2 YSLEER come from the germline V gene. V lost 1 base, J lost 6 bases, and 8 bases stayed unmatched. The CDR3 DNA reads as TGCGCCAGCAGCCAAGGGGCTAGCGGGGCTCTGGATACGCAGTATTTT. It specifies CASSQGASGALDTQYF.

The CDR3 sequence is CASSMGLAVDTQYF. The CDR3 DNA reads as TGTGCCAGCAGCATGGGACTAGCGGTAGATACGCAGTATTTT. The chain has TRBV7-8 and TRBJ2-3; 11 bases are a match to TRBD2. With V trimmed by 5 bases and J by 5 bases, 3 bases remained unmatched. The CDR3 consists of 14 residues. Germline lookup yields CDR1 SGHVS and CDR2 FQNEAQ.

CDR3 sequence: CASSRRDSRETQYF. Written as DNA, the CDR3 is TGTGCCAGCAGCCGACGGGACAGCCGAGAGACCCAGTACTTC. This chain links TRBV5-4 with TRBJ2-5; 7 bases agree with TRBD1. The CDR3 has 14 residues. The germline gives CDR1 SGHNT, CDR2 YYREEE (reference sequence). Unmatched junction bases numbered 7, after V lost 4 bases and J lost 4 bases.

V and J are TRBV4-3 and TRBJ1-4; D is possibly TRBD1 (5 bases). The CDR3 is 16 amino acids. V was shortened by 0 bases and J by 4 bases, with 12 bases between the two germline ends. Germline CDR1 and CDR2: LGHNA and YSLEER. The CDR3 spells CASSQDGAGNNEKLFF. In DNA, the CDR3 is TGCGCCAGCAGCCAAGATGGGGCAGGTAATAATGAAAAACTGTTTTTT.

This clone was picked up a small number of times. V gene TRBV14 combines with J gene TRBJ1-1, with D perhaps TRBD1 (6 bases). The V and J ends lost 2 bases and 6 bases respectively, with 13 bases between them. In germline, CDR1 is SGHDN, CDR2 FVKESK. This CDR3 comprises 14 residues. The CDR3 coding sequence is TGTGCCAGCAGCCAATTACAGGGAGTTTCTGAAGCTTTCTTT. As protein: CASSQLQGVSEAFF.

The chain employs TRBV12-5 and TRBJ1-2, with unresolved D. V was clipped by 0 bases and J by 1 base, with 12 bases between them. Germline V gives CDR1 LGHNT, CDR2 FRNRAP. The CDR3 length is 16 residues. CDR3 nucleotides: TGTGCTAGTGGTTTGGTCGTAGTAGGTGGTAACTATGGCTACACCTTC. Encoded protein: CASGLVVVGGNYGYTF.

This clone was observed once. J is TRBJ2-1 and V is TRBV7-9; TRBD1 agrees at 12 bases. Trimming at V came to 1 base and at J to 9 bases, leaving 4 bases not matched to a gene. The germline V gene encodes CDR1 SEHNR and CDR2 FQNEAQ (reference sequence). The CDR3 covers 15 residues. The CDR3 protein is CASSLEGTGGPEQFF. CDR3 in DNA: TGTGCCAGCAGCTTAGAAGGGACAGGGGGCCCTGAGCAGTTCTTC.

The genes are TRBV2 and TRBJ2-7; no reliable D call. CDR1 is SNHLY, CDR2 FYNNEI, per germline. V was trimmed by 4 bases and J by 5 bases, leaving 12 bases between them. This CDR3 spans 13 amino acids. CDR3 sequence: CASSGTAGDEQYF. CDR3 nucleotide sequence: TGTGCCAGCAGTGGGACCGCAGGTGACGAGCAGTACTTC.

As DNA, the CDR3 is TGTGCCAGCAGTGGCGGTCCCGGGACAGGGGCGGGGGAGACCCAGTACTTC. Amino acid sequence: CASSGGPGTGAGETQYF. The chain has TRBV2 and TRBJ2-5, with 10 bases aligning to TRBD1. Germline CDR1 SNHLY, CDR2 FYNNEI. The CDR3 runs 17 residues. Trimming at V came to 4 bases and at J to 5 bases, leaving 13 bases not matched to a gene.

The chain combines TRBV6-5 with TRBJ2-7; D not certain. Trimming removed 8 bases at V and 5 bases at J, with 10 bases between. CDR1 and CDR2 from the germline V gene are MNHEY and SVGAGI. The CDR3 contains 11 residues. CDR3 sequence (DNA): TGTGCCAGCCGGTCCTGGGACGAGCAGTACTTC. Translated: CASRSWDEQYF.

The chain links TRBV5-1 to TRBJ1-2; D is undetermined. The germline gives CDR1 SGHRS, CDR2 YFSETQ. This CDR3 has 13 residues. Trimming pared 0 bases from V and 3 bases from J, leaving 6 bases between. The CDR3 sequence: CASSLDWDYGYTF. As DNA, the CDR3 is TGCGCCAGCAGCTTGGACTGGGACTATGGCTACACCTTC.

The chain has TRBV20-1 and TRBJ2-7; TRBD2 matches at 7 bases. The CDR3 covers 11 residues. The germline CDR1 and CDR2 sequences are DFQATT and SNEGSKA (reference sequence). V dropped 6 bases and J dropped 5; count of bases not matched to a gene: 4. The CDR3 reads CSAGTINEQYF. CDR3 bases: TGCAGTGCGGGGACTATTAACGAGCAGTACTTC.

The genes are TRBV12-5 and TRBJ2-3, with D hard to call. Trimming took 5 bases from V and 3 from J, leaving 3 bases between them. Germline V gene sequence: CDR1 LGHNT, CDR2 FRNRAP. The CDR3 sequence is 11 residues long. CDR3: CASGVTDTQYF. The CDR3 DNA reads TGTGCTAGTGGTGTGACAGATACGCAGTATTTT.